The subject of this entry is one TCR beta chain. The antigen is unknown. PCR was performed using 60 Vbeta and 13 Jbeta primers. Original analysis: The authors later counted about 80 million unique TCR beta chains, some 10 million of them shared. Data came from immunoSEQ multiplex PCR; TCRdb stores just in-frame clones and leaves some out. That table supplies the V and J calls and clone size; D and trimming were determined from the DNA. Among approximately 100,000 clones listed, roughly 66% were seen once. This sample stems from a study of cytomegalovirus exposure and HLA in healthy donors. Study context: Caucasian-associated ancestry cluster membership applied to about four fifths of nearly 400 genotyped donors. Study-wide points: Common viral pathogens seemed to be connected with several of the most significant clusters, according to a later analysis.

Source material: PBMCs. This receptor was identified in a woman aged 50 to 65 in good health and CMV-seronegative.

CDR3 DNA: TGTGCCATCAGTGAGTCGACAGCAAACTATGGCTACACCTTC. Translation gives CAISESTANYGYTF. The V and J genes are TRBV10-3 and TRBJ1-2; D perhaps matches TRBD1 (5 bases). The length of the CDR3 is 14 residues. Germline loops: CDR1 ENHRY, CDR2 SYGVKD. Trimming removed 0 bases at V and 2 bases at J, with 7 bases between.